The rows below give T cell receptor beta chains drawn from one sample of a study of T cells after yellow fever vaccination. Using its own MiXCR run on the 5' RACE reads, TCRdb lists one record per CDR3 protein. The sample gives under 700,000 distinct CDR3 sequences, about 17% of which show up once; approximately 15% is in the top ten. The specimen was PBMCs, collected roughly 5 days after the first yellow fever vaccination. The receptors stem from a man between 18 and 35 years old who received the YFV17D yellow fever vaccine. Both conserved end residues are part of each CDR3. Fields, in order: D gene, V gene, clone size, J gene, CDR3 DNA, CDR3 protein. The D gene is left open where the match is weak. The size field is filled for only some rows; it gives once, few, many or a size class.

>-|TRBV14|many|TRBJ2-5
TGTGCCAGCAGTCAGAGAGTCCAAGAGACCCAGTACTTC
CASSQRVQETQYF
>-|TRBV5-1|many|TRBJ1-1
TGCGCCAGCAGCTTGGCCCCCACCGACCTGGGAACTGAAGCTTTCTTT
CASSLAPTDLGTEAFF
>-|TRBV7-9|many|TRBJ1-3
TGTGCCAGCAGCTCCAGTACGGAAGCTGTAGGAAACACCATATATTTT
CASSSSTEAVGNTIYF
>TRBD1|TRBV20-1|few|TRBJ1-2
TGCAGTGCTAGAGCGCCGGGACAGTATGTCTATGGCTACACCTTC
CSARAPGQYVYGYTF
>TRBD2|TRBV6-2/TRBV6-3|few|TRBJ2-3
TGTGCCAGCAGTCCAATCGAAGCGCGGGGGACCCGGTATACGCAGTATTTT
CASSPIEARGTRYTQYF
>TRBD2|TRBV6-2/TRBV6-3|-|TRBJ2-2
TGTGCCAGCAGTACAAGACTAGCGGGGAACACCGGGGAGCTGTTTTTT
CASSTRLAGNTGELFF
>-|TRBV7-3|few|TRBJ2-7
TGTGCCAGCAGCTATCGAGGGGGGAGCTCCTACGAGCAGTACTTC
CASSYRGGSSYEQYF
>-|TRBV28|-|TRBJ2-3
TGTGCCAGCAGGCCAAACGACGGGGGAGATACGCAGTATTTT
CASRPNDGGDTQYF
>-|TRBV9|-|TRBJ2-7
TGTGCCAGCAGCGTAGACTGGGATACCTACGAGCAGTACTTC
CASSVDWDTYEQYF
>TRBD2|TRBV15|many|TRBJ2-3
TGTGCCACCAGCAGACTTGGGACTAGCGTCGGGAGGACGCAGTATTTT
CATSRLGTSVGRTQYF
>-|TRBV12-3/TRBV12-4|-|TRBJ1-1
TGTGCCAGCAGTTTGGGCAAGGACGGGATTTCGGAGTGGGGGACTGAAGCTTTCTTT
CASSLGKDGISEWGTEAFF
>TRBD2|TRBV10-3|many|TRBJ2-3
TGTGCCATCAGTGGCCCCTCTAGCGGCTTAAGCACAGATACGCAGTATTTT
CAISGPSSGLSTDTQYF
>-|TRBV2|once|TRBJ2-1
TGTGCCAGCAGTGATTTCCAGGGCCGCAATGAGCAGTTCTTC
CASSDFQGRNEQFF
>TRBD1|TRBV5-6|-|TRBJ2-2
TGTGCCAGCAGCCACCCGGACAGGGACACCGGGGAGCTGTTTTTT
CASSHPDRDTGELFF
>TRBD2|TRBV27|few|TRBJ2-1
TGTGCCAGCCTTCGGATAGCGGGGGGGCTCTACAATGAGCAGTTCTTC
CASLRIAGGLYNEQFF
>TRBD1|TRBV5-5|-|TRBJ2-1
TGTGCCAGCAGCTTAAGGACAGGGCCGAATGAGCAGTTCTTC
CASSLRTGPNEQFF
>-|TRBV7-2|few|TRBJ2-5
TGTGCCACCGCGGGGACTGCCCAAGAGACCCAGTACTTC
CATAGTAQETQYF
>-|TRBV11-2|many|TRBJ2-5
TGTGCCAGCAGGTCAAACCGCCATCGTGAGACCCAGTACTTC
CASRSNRHRETQYF
>-|TRBV20-1|few|TRBJ2-4
TGCAGTGCACAGCAGGGGTGGGGCAAAAACATTCAGTACTTC
CSAQQGWGKNIQYF
>-|TRBV20-1|few|TRBJ2-7
TGCAGTGCTACCCCGCGGGGACGCTACTACGAGCAGTACTTC
CSATPRGRYYEQYF
>-|TRBV21-1|-|TRBJ2-5
TGTGCCAGCAGCGATATACTCGGGACAGCCCAAGAGACCCAGTACTTC
CASSDILGTAQETQYF
>-|TRBV12-3/TRBV12-4|few|TRBJ1-1
TGTGCCAGCAGTCTACAAACTGCACGGTCTGAAGCTTTCTTT
CASSLQTARSEAFF
>-|TRBV5-1|-|TRBJ2-4
TGCGCCAGCAGCTTTAGAGGGGGAGCCAAAAACATTCAGTACTTC
CASSFRGGAKNIQYF
>TRBD1|TRBV7-9|-|TRBJ2-2
TGTGCCAGCAGCCCGGGACAGGGGAGACCCGGGGAGCTGTTTTTT
CASSPGQGRPGELFF
>-|TRBV5-4|-|TRBJ2-2
TGTGCCAGCAGCTTGGGGGGGACAACGAACACCGGGGAGCTGTTTTTT
CASSLGGTTNTGELFF
>-|TRBV7-9|few|TRBJ1-1
TGTGCCAGCAGCCTCCCGTTTGCCGAAGCTTTCTTT
CASSLPFAEAFF
>TRBD2|TRBV9|-|TRBJ2-5
TGTGCCAGCAGCGTAGCTACCGGAGCGGGGGGACAAGAGACCCAGTACTTC
CASSVATGAGGQETQYF
>TRBD1|TRBV9|-|TRBJ1-4
TGTGCCAGCAGCGCCACAGGGGGCGGAGGTGAAAAACTGTTTTTT
CASSATGGGGEKLFF
>TRBD1|TRBV7-2|few|TRBJ1-5
TGTGCCAGCAGCTTAGCGCTGGACAGGGGCGATCAGCCCCAGCATTTT
CASSLALDRGDQPQHF
>-|TRBV14|few|TRBJ2-3
TGTGCCAGCAGAAACCTAGGTGGAGCGACGCAGTATTTT
CASRNLGGATQYF
>-|TRBV6-4|many|TRBJ2-2
TGTGCCAGCAGTGACTCAGAGGTCGGGGAGCTGTTTTTT
CASSDSEVGELFF
>-|TRBV2|-|TRBJ2-6
TGTGCCAGCAGATCCGGGACACTCCTCTCTGGGGCCAACGTCCTGACTTTC
CASRSGTLLSGANVLTF
>TRBD2|TRBV7-2|-|TRBJ2-7
TGTGCCAGCAGCCCCCGACTAGCGGGGGTAGACGAGCAGTACTTC
CASSPRLAGVDEQYF
>TRBD1|TRBV4-2|few|TRBJ2-7
TGTGCCAGCAGCCAAGATGGACAGGGCTCCTACGAGCAGTACTTC
CASSQDGQGSYEQYF
>-|TRBV27|few|TRBJ1-5
TGTGCCAGCAGTTTACAGGGCAAAAATCAGCCCCAGCATTTT
CASSLQGKNQPQHF
>-|TRBV7-9|few|TRBJ1-6
TGTGCCAGCAGCTTGGCGGGGAATCTAATTTCACCCCTCCACTTT
CASSLAGNLISPLHF
>-|TRBV7-2|few|TRBJ2-3
TGTGCCAGCGGAGCAGAAAGCACAGATACGCAGTATTTT
CASGAESTDTQYF
>-|TRBV5-1|-|TRBJ1-4
TGCGCCAGCAGCTTGTGGGACCCTAATGAAAAACTGTTTTTT
CASSLWDPNEKLFF
>-|TRBV5-6|-|TRBJ2-2
TGTGCCAGCAGCTTAGGCGGGGGCGACACCGGGGAGCTGTTTTTT
CASSLGGGDTGELFF
>-|TRBV5-1|few|TRBJ1-6
TGCGCCAGCAGCTTGGCCGGTTCGCAGGCCTATAATTCACCCCTCCACTTT
CASSLAGSQAYNSPLHF
>TRBD1|TRBV4-3|few|TRBJ2-1
TGCGCCAGCAGCCACAAAGGGACAGGGAACAATGAGCAGTTCTTC
CASSHKGTGNNEQFF
>TRBD2|TRBV18|-|TRBJ2-7
TGTGCCAGCTCGAGGGCCCCCCGAGGGACTAATCCATACGAGCAGTACTTC
CASSRAPRGTNPYEQYF
>-|TRBV11-1|few|TRBJ2-7
TGTGCCAGCAGCTTCGGGAACGAGCAGTACTTC
CASSFGNEQYF
>TRBD1|TRBV12-3/TRBV12-4|few|TRBJ1-2
TGTGCCAGCAGTTTAAAAGGACAGGGGGATGGCTACACCTTC
CASSLKGQGDGYTF
>-|TRBV4-3|-|TRBJ2-6
TGCGCCAGCAGCCAAGAGTGGGTCCCTGGGGCCAACGTCCTGACTTTC
CASSQEWVPGANVLTF
>-|TRBV5-6|many|TRBJ1-1
TGTGCCAGCAGCTTGGTAAATGAAGCTTTCTTT
CASSLVNEAFF
>-|TRBV6-1|-|TRBJ2-4
TGTGCCAGCGGACCACGGACAGTGGCCAAAAACATTCAGTACTTC
CASGPRTVAKNIQYF
>-|TRBV7-2|few|TRBJ1-5
TGTGCCAGCAGCACCTACACCGATCAGCCCCAGCATTTT
CASSTYTDQPQHF
>-|TRBV5-4|many|TRBJ2-7
TGTGCCAGCAGCTTGGGGCAGGGCCCCTACGAGCAGTACTTC
CASSLGQGPYEQYF
>-|TRBV5-1|few|TRBJ1-1
TGCGCCAGCAGCGCGGACATTCCCCCAGAAGCTTTCTTT
CASSADIPPEAFF
>TRBD1|TRBV28|few|TRBJ2-1
TGTGCCAGCAGTGCCATGCCCGGGACAGGGGGTCACAATGAGCAGTTCTTC
CASSAMPGTGGHNEQFF
>TRBD2|TRBV20-1|-|TRBJ2-1
TGCAGTGCTATTGGGATGCCGACTAGCGGGGATGAGCAGTTCTTC
CSAIGMPTSGDEQFF
>TRBD1|TRBV7-9|few|TRBJ2-7
TGTGCCATCGGGACAGCGAGCTCCTACGAGCAGTACTTC
CAIGTASSYEQYF
>-|TRBV5-5|-|TRBJ2-1
TGTGCCAGCAGCTTGGAGGCTCCTACCTACAATGAGCAGTTCTTC
CASSLEAPTYNEQFF
>-|TRBV25-1|-|TRBJ2-3
TGTGCCAGCAGTGAATTGCCCCAGTGGATCGGCACAGATACGCAGTATTTT
CASSELPQWIGTDTQYF
>TRBD2|TRBV7-9|few|TRBJ2-1
TGTGCCAGCAGCCCCCGGTGGAGCGGGGGGAATGAGCAGTTCTTC
CASSPRWSGGNEQFF